This TCR beta chain was sequenced for a study of sequential checkpoint blockade in melanoma. The CDR3 contains 19 residues. Noted treatment: randomized to nivolumab then ipilimumab (arm A) or the reverse (arm B). Generated by immunoSEQ multiplex PCR, the TCRdb table keeps only in-frame clones and is missing some. The sample consists of about 11,000 clones, nearly 80% of them appearing once. The sequenced sample was CD8+ T cells sorted from blood (inferred from file names), obtained from a patient given nivolumab and ipilimumab in sequence. This sequence joins TRBV21-1 and TRBJ2-5; the DNA was not compared with TRBD2, the D call given in the table. TRBV21-1 is tagged as a pseudogene. The sequence came from a human donor with melanoma. The CDR3 DNA follows: TGTGCCAGCAGCCCCTTAAAGACTAGCGGGGGACCGTACCAAGAGACCCAGTACTTC. The encoded protein is CASSPLKTSGGPYQETQYF.